This TCR beta chain stems from a study of blood T cell repertoires in COVID-19. Whole-study context: Spain, Italy and the United States supplied samples that represented acute and convalescent COVID-19. T cells, B-cell-depleted T cells, or PBMCs supplied cDNA or gDNA.

Authors' processing steps: From reference gene primer amplification, estimates of nucleated cell counts were derived. Sequencing used immunoSEQ multiplex PCR; TCRdb keeps in-frame clones, though not all of them. D and trimming were read from the DNA, whereas the V and J calls and clone size are those reported in that table. The data hold 130,000 to 150,000 clones, with 75% to 90% observed a single time. There are 14 residues in the CDR3. Germline trimming cut 5 bases from V and 6 bases from J; bases unmatched to any gene: 8. Germline CDR1 reads LNHDA; CDR2 reads SQIVND (reference sequence). This sequence joins TRBV19 and TRBJ1-2; 8 nucleotides agree with TRBD1. Sequencing was done on a sample of peripheral blood. The clonotype was recovered from a woman aged 55-69 years with active COVID-19. For the CDR3, the DNA is TGTGCCAGTAGTGTCCCCAGGGGGCTGAATGGCTACACCTTC. This translates into CASSVPRGLNGYTF. The full variable domain, rest sourced from reference TRBV19 and TRBJ1-2, is DGGITQSPKYLFRKEGQNVTLSCEQNLNHDAMYWYRQDPGQGLRLIYYSQIVNDFQKGDIAEGYSVSREKKESFPLTVTSAQKNPTAFYLCASSVPRGLNGYTFGSGTRLTVV.